Listed below are T cell receptor beta chains from one sample, sequenced in a study of T cell repertoires in cytomegalovirus infection. MiXCR, run by TCRdb on the reads, gives a single entry per CDR3 protein. Of 150,000 to 200,000 distinct CDR3 sequences listed, over 25% are singletons. The source material was PBMCs. The receptors derive from a human donor in good health (CMV status not recorded). Some clones in this sample may be carry-over from other donors' samples. Each CDR3 is given with its conserved first and last residue.

v_call,j_call,cdr3_aa
TRBV7-2,TRBJ2-1,CASSSAGTGVHVQFF
TRBV27,TRBJ2-7,CASGSQKGGASDYEQYF
TRBV6-2/TRBV6-3,TRBJ2-7,CASGLRTAFYEQYF
TRBV6-1,TRBJ1-2,CASSEALAANYGYTF
TRBV6-1,TRBJ1-3,CASSENWSSGNTIYF
TRBV6-2/TRBV6-3,TRBJ1-1,CASSYSIETLNTEAFF
TRBV7-9,TRBJ2-3,CASSSNRIDKDTQYF
TRBV5-1,TRBJ1-2,CASSRDREDGYTF
TRBV19,TRBJ1-1,CASSSDRTTEAFF
TRBV2,TRBJ1-3,CASSESSRNTMYF
TRBV10-3,TRBJ2-1,CATTNGGYTYNEQFF
TRBV23-1,TRBJ1-2,CASRNYTF
TRBV6-1,TRBJ2-1,CASSEGGNYNEQFF
TRBV7-9,TRBJ1-1,CASSWGASMNTEAFF
TRBV25-1,TRBJ1-1,CASTGTGEAFF
TRBV7-9,TRBJ1-1,CASSRQGISEAFF
TRBV5-1,TRBJ1-1,CASSFYDRGQGLDNTEAFF
TRBV12-3/TRBV12-4,TRBJ1-3,CASRPPAGNTIYF
TRBV19,TRBJ2-1,CASKLTPGASNEQFF
TRBV6-2/TRBV6-3,TRBJ2-1,CASSYLRPGVPYNEQFF
TRBV7-8,TRBJ2-1,CASSLAGVAGYNEQFF
TRBV10-3,TRBJ1-1,CAISEDSNTEAFF
TRBV7-2,TRBJ2-3,CASSRISTDTQYF
TRBV5-4,TRBJ2-5,CASSLGPSGGDQETQYF
TRBV12-5,TRBJ1-2,CASVLGQSHGYTF
TRBV23-1,TRBJ1-6,CASSQRESPLHF